This TCR beta chain was identified in a study of STAT5B mutations in CD4+ large granular lymphocyte leukemia (dated by TCRdb to between 2021 and 2024). Looking at the study overall: Among healthy controls, the CDR3 'QG' motif was associated with a particular HLA allele. Flow cytometry performed on FACSCanto II or FACSVerse showed that the purified fractions had more than 95% purity among lymphocytes. TCRbeta repertoires of CD4+ T-cell large granular lymphocyte leukemia patients were compared with those of healthy blood donors.

The CDR3 numbers 19 residues from cysteine through phenylalanine. The only DNA kept is the CDR3, 57 bases in frame from the first base. CDR1 and CDR2 are read off the germline V gene as SGHVS and FNYEAQ. The junction carries 20 bases between V and J, which are trimmed by 2 bases and 0 bases respectively. Buffy coats from 35 to 45 blood donors, supplied by the Finnish Red Cross blood service, were used as healthy controls. All TCR-sequenced material derived from peripheral blood: patient blood samples and healthy donor buffy coats. Ficoll-Hypaque gradient centrifugation was used to isolate peripheral blood mononuclear cells. For the healthy controls, CD4+ cells were obtained from buffy coats by magnetic purification. The Gentra Puregene Cell and Tissue kit was used for genomic DNA extraction, and quantification was performed on a Qubit 2.0 fluorometer. The immunoSEQ assay at survey resolution was used to sequence TCRbeta rearrangements from genomic DNA. In the paper's pipeline: In the TCR sequencing data, the lowest productive clonotype frequency that could be detected was 2.59 x 10-5. Only productive TCRbeta rearrangements, defined as complete and in-frame sequences, were included in the analyses. Clonality for each sample was calculated as Simpson clonality in the immunoSEQ Analyzer version 3.0. Based on frequency, clones were grouped as very rare, small, medium, large (1-20%) or hyperexpanded (>20%). Generation probabilities were estimated with OLGA 1.2.3, V-gene circos plots were made with VDJtools, specificities were looked up in VDJdb, and CDR3 motifs were identified with GLIPH. TCRdb carries this immuneACCESS record with in-frame sequences only. Its versions omit some clonotypes, under half of them owing to an unresolved V gene in the studies checked, with the rest unexplained. That table is the source of V, J and clone size, and D and trimming were worked out from the DNA. Recorded for this sample are around 31,000 clones; less than 80% of them occurred a single time. 0.85% to 1.2% of the sample lies in the top ten.

With respect to this clone: The antigen it binds to is not known. Base qualities are not provided; no much larger clone lies one nucleotide away.

General findings and caveats noted by the study authors: TRBV06-family usage was enriched among the top patient clones (8/27) compared with healthy controls (2/35). Main leukemic clonotypes were private to each patient, although around 24% of the main leukemic clonotypes were found at low frequency in the non-leukemic repertoires of other patients. Greater clonality appeared to be present in CD4-sorted patient repertoires than in healthy CD4+ repertoires, and the difference was retained after the putative leukemic clones were removed. Data were not HLA-matched; higher clonality in CD4+ versus CD8+ T-LGLL could reflect the relatively small sample size.

Specimen: CD4+ T cells from blood buffy coats. The chain uses TRBV7-6 and TRBJ2-1, and perhaps TRBD2 as D gene, on 5 matching bases. This clonotype was sampled from a human donor in good health. The nucleotide sequence reads as follows: TGTGCCAGCAGCTTATGGCCCTCAACCGGGGTAAGCTCCTACAATGAGCAGTTCTTC. This translates into CASSLWPSTGVSSYNEQFF.